The rows below give T cell receptor beta chains drawn from one sample of a study of blood T cell repertoires in COVID-19. TCRdb's copy holds only in-frame clones and misses some; the assay was immunoSEQ multiplex PCR. The sample consists of 50,000 or so clones, 80% to 90% of them appearing once. The sample consisted of peripheral blood. The receptors were sampled from a woman aged 55-70 years with acute or convalescent COVID-19. The CDR3 runs from the conserved cysteine through the conserved F or W. A D gene is named only where the DNA matches it firmly. Clone size, where shown, is once, few, many, or a class for clones that have expanded.

D: TRBD2; size: -; J: TRBJ2-3; V: TRBV2; DNA: TGTGCCAGCACCGAGGGACTAGCGCTTGCCACAGATACGCAGTATTTT; CDR3: CASTEGLALATDTQYF
D: -; size: many; J: TRBJ1-3; V: TRBV5-4; DNA: TGTGCCAGCAGCTGGGGGGTCTCCGGAAACACCATATATTTT; CDR3: CASSWGVSGNTIYF
D: TRBD1; size: -; J: TRBJ2-1; V: TRBV24-1; DNA: TGTGCCACCAGTGATGAGACGACAGGGGCAGGTTATGAGCAGTTCTTC; CDR3: CATSDETTGAGYEQFF
D: TRBD2; size: -; J: TRBJ2-3; V: TRBV6-6; DNA: TGTGCCAGCAGTTACTCAAGCGGGAGTGGGACAGATACGCAGTATTTT; CDR3: CASSYSSGSGTDTQYF
D: -; size: many; J: TRBJ2-3; V: TRBV29-1; DNA: TGCAGCGTTGATACAGGCACAGATACGCAGTATTTT; CDR3: CSVDTGTDTQYF
D: TRBD1; size: -; J: TRBJ1-1; V: TRBV28; DNA: TGTGCCAGCAGTCCGCGGACAGGGGTCCCCACTGAAGCTTTCTTT; CDR3: CASSPRTGVPTEAFF
D: TRBD1; size: -; J: TRBJ1-1; V: TRBV6-1; DNA: TGTGCCAGCAGTGAACAGGGGGGAACTGAAGCTTTCTTT; CDR3: CASSEQGGTEAFF
D: TRBD2; size: -; J: TRBJ2-1; V: TRBV20-1; DNA: TGCAGTGCTAGTAAGTCTAGCGGGAGGATGGGCAATGAGCAGTTCTTC; CDR3: CSASKSSGRMGNEQFF
D: -; size: -; J: TRBJ1-4; V: TRBV19; DNA: TGTGCCAGTAGTGACCCCAGGGGCGGGGGTGAAAAACTGTTTTTT; CDR3: CASSDPRGGGEKLFF
D: TRBD2; size: -; J: TRBJ2-2; V: TRBV5-1; DNA: TGCGCCAGCAGCTTTAGCGGGAGTTCAGCCGGGGAGCTGTTTTTT; CDR3: CASSFSGSSAGELFF
D: -; size: -; J: TRBJ1-6; V: TRBV28; DNA: TGTGCCAGCAGCCTCCAGGGGCGCTATAATTCACCCCTCCACTTT; CDR3: CASSLQGRYNSPLHF
D: -; size: -; J: TRBJ1-1; V: TRBV10-2; DNA: TGCGCCAGCAGTGAGGGGGGCCCAAATTTTGAAGCTTTCTTT; CDR3: CASSEGGPNFEAFF
D: TRBD1; size: medium-sized; J: TRBJ1-1; V: TRBV6-5; DNA: TGTGCCAGCAGGACCGGGACAGGGGAGTATTTCTTT; CDR3: CASRTGTGEYFF
D: -; size: -; J: TRBJ1-5; V: TRBV5-1; DNA: TGCGCCAGCAGCCCGCGGTTTGGGGCTGATCAGCCCCAGCATTTT; CDR3: CASSPRFGADQPQHF
D: -; size: -; J: TRBJ2-2; V: TRBV11-2; DNA: TGTGCCATTCGAGGGGGGGCCACCGGGGAGCTGTTTTTT; CDR3: CAIRGGATGELFF
D: -; size: -; J: TRBJ1-2; V: TRBV6-5; DNA: TGTGCCAGCAGTTCCCCCGGAGCGCCGTATGGCTACACCTTC; CDR3: CASSSPGAPYGYTF
D: TRBD2; size: -; J: TRBJ2-7; V: TRBV19; DNA: TGTGCCAGTAGTATGAGCGGGACCTCCTACGAGCAGTACTTC; CDR3: CASSMSGTSYEQYF
D: TRBD1; size: -; J: TRBJ1-1; V: TRBV30; DNA: TGTGCCTGGAGTGTACAGGGGCCCTGGAGGAGAACTGAAGCTTTCTTT; CDR3: CAWSVQGPWRRTEAFF
D: TRBD1; size: -; J: TRBJ1-3; V: TRBV11-1; DNA: TGTGCCAGCAGCGTCCCCGGGACAGGGGGAGGAAACACCATATATTTT; CDR3: CASSVPGTGGGNTIYF
D: -; size: -; J: TRBJ1-4; V: TRBV19; DNA: TGTGCCAGTAGTCCCCTCTCTGTATCTGCAACTAATGAAAAACTGTTTTTT; CDR3: CASSPLSVSATNEKLFF
D: TRBD1; size: -; J: TRBJ1-2; V: TRBV29-1; DNA: TGCAGCGCCGTTTCAGGGGGCGTTTATGGCTACACCTTC; CDR3: CSAVSGGVYGYTF
D: TRBD2; size: few; J: TRBJ2-1; V: TRBV11-2; DNA: TGTGCCAGCAGCTTAACTAGCGGGAGGACAGTTGAGCAGTTCTTC; CDR3: CASSLTSGRTVEQFF
D: -; size: once; J: TRBJ2-7; V: TRBV30; DNA: TGTGCCTGGAGTGTAGAAAGGGGACTTCGCCGATTC; CDR3: CAWSVERGLRRF
D: -; size: -; J: TRBJ2-1; V: TRBV27; DNA: TGTGCCAGCAGTTTCCCAGGACTAGGGGGCAATGAGCAGTTCTTC; CDR3: CASSFPGLGGNEQFF
D: -; size: few; J: TRBJ2-7; V: TRBV6-5; DNA: TGTGCCAGCACTCTGACAGACGAATCCTACGAGCAGTACTTC; CDR3: CASTLTDESYEQYF
D: TRBD1; size: -; J: TRBJ1-6; V: TRBV18; DNA: TGTGCCAGCTCTCGGGAACAGGGGGCCAATTCACCCCTCCACTTT; CDR3: CASSREQGANSPLHF
D: TRBD1; size: -; J: TRBJ2-5; V: TRBV29-1; DNA: TGCAGCGTCGCCGGGACAGGGCAAGAGACCCAGTACTTC; CDR3: CSVAGTGQETQYF
D: -; size: few; J: TRBJ1-4; V: TRBV24-1; DNA: TGTGCCACCAGACTTAATGAGGAAAAACTGTTTTTT; CDR3: CATRLNEEKLFF
D: -; size: few; J: TRBJ1-5; V: TRBV28; DNA: TGTGCCAGCAGTTTTCAGTTACAGCCCCAGCATTTT; CDR3: CASSFQLQPQHF
D: -; size: -; J: TRBJ1-2; V: TRBV19; DNA: TGTGCCAGTAGTTCGACAGGCTTCTATGGCTACACCTTC; CDR3: CASSSTGFYGYTF
D: -; size: -; J: TRBJ2-2; V: TRBV28; DNA: TGTGCCAGCAGTTACTCACGGAGTAGCACCGGGGAGCTGTTTTTT; CDR3: CASSYSRSSTGELFF
D: -; size: -; J: TRBJ1-1; V: TRBV5-1; DNA: TGCGCCAGCAGCTTGGCGGGAGCCCGATTGGAAGCTTTCTTT; CDR3: CASSLAGARLEAFF
D: -; size: -; J: TRBJ2-5; V: TRBV4-1; DNA: TGCGCCAGCAGCCCGGAGCAAGAGACCCAGTACTTC; CDR3: CASSPEQETQYF
D: TRBD1; size: -; J: TRBJ2-7; V: TRBV5-1; DNA: TGCGCCAGCAGCTTTATCCAGGGGGCCTACGAGCAGTACTTC; CDR3: CASSFIQGAYEQYF
D: TRBD2; size: -; J: TRBJ2-7; V: TRBV3-1/TRBV3-2; DNA: TGTGCCAGCAGCCAAGTGGTGCGGACTAGCTCCTACGAGCAGTACTTC; CDR3: CASSQVVRTSSYEQYF
D: TRBD2; size: -; J: TRBJ2-7; V: TRBV19; DNA: TGTGCCAGTAGTCTTGGGAAGCGGGGGGGCTTCGGCGAGCAGTACTTC; CDR3: CASSLGKRGGFGEQYF
D: TRBD2; size: -; J: TRBJ2-5; V: TRBV3-1/TRBV3-2; DNA: TGTGCCAGCACCCTAACCGGGACTAGCGCATGGAAGACCCAGTACTTC; CDR3: CASTLTGTSAWKTQYF
D: TRBD2; size: -; J: TRBJ2-5; V: TRBV19; DNA: TGTGCCAGTAGTAGGAGGGCGGCTAGCGGGAGCTCGGAGACCCAGTACTTC; CDR3: CASSRRAASGSSETQYF
D: -; size: -; J: TRBJ1-5; V: TRBV7-9; DNA: TGTGCCAGCAGCTACACTAGCAATCAGCCCCAGCATTTT; CDR3: CASSYTSNQPQHF
D: -; size: once; J: TRBJ1-2; V: TRBV14; DNA: TGTGCCAGCAGCCTGGGCCCCTTGTTGGGTGGCTACACCTTC; CDR3: CASSLGPLLGGYTF
D: -; size: once; J: TRBJ1-4; V: TRBV4-1; DNA: TGCGCCAGCAGCCCCCCAGAAACGGGTGAAAAACTGTTTTTT; CDR3: CASSPPETGEKLFF
D: TRBD1; size: -; J: TRBJ1-2; V: TRBV5-1; DNA: TGCGCCAGCAGCTCGGACGGACAGGGAGGCTATGGCTACACCTTC; CDR3: CASSSDGQGGYGYTF
D: TRBD1; size: -; J: TRBJ1-6; V: TRBV5-1; DNA: TGCGCCAGCAGCTTGGGGCAGGGGGCATATAATTCACCCCTCCACTTT; CDR3: CASSLGQGAYNSPLHF
D: -; size: -; J: TRBJ2-5; V: TRBV27; DNA: TGTGCCAGCAGTGTGGCAGGGTTTGCTGAGACCCAGTACTTC; CDR3: CASSVAGFAETQYF
D: -; size: -; J: TRBJ1-4; V: TRBV28; DNA: TGTGCCAGCAGTTTAGCGCGTAATGAAAAACTGTTTTTT; CDR3: CASSLARNEKLFF
D: TRBD1; size: -; J: TRBJ2-5; V: TRBV30; DNA: TGTGCCTGGAGTGGGGGACAGCCCCAAGAGACCCAGTACTTC; CDR3: CAWSGGQPQETQYF
D: -; size: few; J: TRBJ1-1; V: TRBV5-1; DNA: TGCGCCAGCAGCCTGGCAGGGGTCAACAGCTTGAACACTGAAGCTTTCTTT; CDR3: CASSLAGVNSLNTEAFF
D: TRBD1; size: -; J: TRBJ2-1; V: TRBV6-4; DNA: TGTGCCAGCAGTGAGAGGACAGGCGGGCGCAATGAGCAGTTCTTC; CDR3: CASSERTGGRNEQFF
D: TRBD2; size: -; J: TRBJ2-1; V: TRBV18; DNA: TGTGCCAGCTCACGAACTAGCGGGGGGGATAGCTACAATGAGCAGTTCTTC; CDR3: CASSRTSGGDSYNEQFF
D: TRBD1; size: -; J: TRBJ2-3; V: TRBV6-6; DNA: TGTGCCAGCAGTCAGGCTCCGGGACAGGTCGGGGATACGCAGTATTTT; CDR3: CASSQAPGQVGDTQYF
D: -; size: -; J: TRBJ2-2; V: TRBV5-4; DNA: TGTGCCAGCAGCTTGGGCCTCGGACAGCCCGGGGAGCTGTTTTTT; CDR3: CASSLGLGQPGELFF
D: TRBD2; size: -; J: TRBJ2-3; V: TRBV6-1; DNA: TGTGCCAGCAGTGAAGCGCTTCATGGAGCGGGGGGGCCGGGGACGCAGTATTTT; CDR3: CASSEALHGAGGPGTQYF
D: -; size: -; J: TRBJ1-1; V: TRBV3-1/TRBV3-2; DNA: TGTGCCAGCAGCCAAGATAGGAAGCGGGCTTTCTTT; CDR3: CASSQDRKRAFF
D: TRBD1; size: -; J: TRBJ2-7; V: TRBV27; DNA: TGTGCCAGCAGGGACGGGACAGGGGTAAGGGAGCAGTACTTC; CDR3: CASRDGTGVREQYF
D: TRBD1; size: -; J: TRBJ2-5; V: TRBV5-1; DNA: TGCGCCAGCAGCTTGGGGCAGGGGGAAGAGACCCAGTACTTC; CDR3: CASSLGQGEETQYF